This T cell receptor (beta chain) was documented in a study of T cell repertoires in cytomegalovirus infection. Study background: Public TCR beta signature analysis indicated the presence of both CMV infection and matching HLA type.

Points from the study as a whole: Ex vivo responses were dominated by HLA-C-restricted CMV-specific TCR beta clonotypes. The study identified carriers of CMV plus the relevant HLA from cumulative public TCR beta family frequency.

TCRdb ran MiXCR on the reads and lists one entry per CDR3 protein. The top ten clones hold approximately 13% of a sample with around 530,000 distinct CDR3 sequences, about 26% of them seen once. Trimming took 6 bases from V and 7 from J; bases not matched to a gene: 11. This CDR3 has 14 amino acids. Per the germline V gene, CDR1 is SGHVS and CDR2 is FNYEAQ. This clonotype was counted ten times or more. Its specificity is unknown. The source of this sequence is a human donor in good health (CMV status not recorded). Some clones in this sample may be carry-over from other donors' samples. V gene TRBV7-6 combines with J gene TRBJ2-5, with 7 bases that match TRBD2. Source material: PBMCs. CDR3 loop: CASRMLADRATQYF. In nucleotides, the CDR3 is TGTGCCAGCAGGATGCTAGCGGACCGCGCGACCCAGTACTTC.